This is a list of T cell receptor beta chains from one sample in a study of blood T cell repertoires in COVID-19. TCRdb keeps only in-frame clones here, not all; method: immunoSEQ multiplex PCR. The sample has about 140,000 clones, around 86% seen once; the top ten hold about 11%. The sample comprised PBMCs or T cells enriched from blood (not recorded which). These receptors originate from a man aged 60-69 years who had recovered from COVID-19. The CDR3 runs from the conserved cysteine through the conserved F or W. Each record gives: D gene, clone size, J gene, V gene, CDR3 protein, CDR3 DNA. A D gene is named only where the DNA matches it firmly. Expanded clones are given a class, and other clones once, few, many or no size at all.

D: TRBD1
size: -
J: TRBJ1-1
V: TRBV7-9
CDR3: CASSIGGAYTEAFF
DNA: TGTGCCAGCAGCATAGGGGGCGCATACACTGAAGCTTTCTTT

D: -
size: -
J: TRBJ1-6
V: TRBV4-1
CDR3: CASSQDRESPLHF
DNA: TGCGCCAGCAGCCAAGATCGGGAATCACCCCTCCACTTT

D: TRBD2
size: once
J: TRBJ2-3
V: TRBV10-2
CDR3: CASTREGLRTDTQYF
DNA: TGCGCCAGCACCAGGGAGGGGCTCCGCACAGATACGCAGTATTTT

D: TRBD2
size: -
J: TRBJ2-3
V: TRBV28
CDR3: CASSILAGWGADTQYF
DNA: TGTGCCAGCAGTATCCTAGCGGGTTGGGGGGCAGATACGCAGTATTTT

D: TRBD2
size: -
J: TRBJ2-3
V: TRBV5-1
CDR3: CASSPWGGGADTQYF
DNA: TGCGCCAGCAGCCCCTGGGGGGGTGGCGCAGATACGCAGTATTTT

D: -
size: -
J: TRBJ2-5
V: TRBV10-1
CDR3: CASSVGSLETQYF
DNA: TGCGCCAGCAGTGTGGGCAGTCTAGAGACCCAGTACTTC

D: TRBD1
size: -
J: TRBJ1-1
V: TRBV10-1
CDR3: CASTTGATYRGLEAFF
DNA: TGCGCCAGCACCACAGGAGCCACTTACAGGGGGCTTGAAGCTTTCTTT

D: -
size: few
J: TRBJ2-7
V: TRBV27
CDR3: CASSFFPGRTDEQYF
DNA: TGTGCCAGCAGTTTCTTCCCAGGTAGAACGGACGAGCAGTACTTC

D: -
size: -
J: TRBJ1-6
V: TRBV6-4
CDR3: CASSDSLNSPLHF
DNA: TGTGCCAGCAGTGACTCCTTAAATTCACCCCTCCACTTT

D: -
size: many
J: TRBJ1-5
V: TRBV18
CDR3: CASSPGGVGNQPQHF
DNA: TGTGCCAGCTCACCCGGGGGGGTAGGAAATCAGCCCCAGCATTTT

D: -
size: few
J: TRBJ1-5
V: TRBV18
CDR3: CASSPRMNQPQHF
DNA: TGTGCCAGCTCACCGCGAATGAATCAGCCCCAGCATTTT

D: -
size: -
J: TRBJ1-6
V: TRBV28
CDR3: CASSFGRNSPLHF
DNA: TGTGCCAGCAGTTTTGGCAGAAACTCACCCCTCCACTTT

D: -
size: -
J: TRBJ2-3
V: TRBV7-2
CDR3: CASSLVSGTDTQYF
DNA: TGTGCCAGCAGCTTAGTATCCGGCACAGATACGCAGTATTTT

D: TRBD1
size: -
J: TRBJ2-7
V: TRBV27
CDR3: CASRAGTGGIEQYF
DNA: TGTGCCAGCAGGGCCGGGACAGGGGGAATCGAGCAGTACTTC

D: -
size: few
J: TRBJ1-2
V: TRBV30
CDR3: CAWRALGSHGYTF
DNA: TGTGCCTGGAGGGCTTTGGGCTCCCATGGCTACACCTTC

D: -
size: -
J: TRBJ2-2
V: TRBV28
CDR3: CASSLVNTGELFF
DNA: TGTGCCAGCAGTTTAGTAAACACCGGGGAGCTGTTTTTT

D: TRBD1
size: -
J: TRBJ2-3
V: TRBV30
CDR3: CAWTGQSTQYF
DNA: TGTGCCTGGACGGGACAGAGTACGCAGTATTTT

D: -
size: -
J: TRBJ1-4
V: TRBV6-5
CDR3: CASRESQSTNEKLFF
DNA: TGTGCCAGCAGGGAGTCTCAAAGTACTAATGAAAAACTGTTTTTT

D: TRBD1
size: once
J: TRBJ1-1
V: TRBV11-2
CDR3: CASSPDRGTEAFF
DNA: TGTGCCAGCAGCCCTGACAGGGGCACTGAAGCTTTCTTT

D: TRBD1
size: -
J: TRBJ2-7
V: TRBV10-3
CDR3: CAIRGQAYEQYF
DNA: TGTGCCATCAGGGGACAGGCCTACGAGCAGTACTTC

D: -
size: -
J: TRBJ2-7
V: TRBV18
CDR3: CASSPQGLTYEQYF
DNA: TGTGCCAGCTCACCACAGGGACTGACCTACGAGCAGTACTTC

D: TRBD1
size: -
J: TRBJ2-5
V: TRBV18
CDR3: CASSQLDGRGLETQYF
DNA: TGTGCCAGCTCACAGCTAGATGGCAGGGGGCTTGAGACCCAGTACTTC

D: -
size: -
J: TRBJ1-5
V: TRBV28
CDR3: CASSQQGDRSNQPQHF
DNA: TGTGCCAGCAGTCAACAGGGAGACCGTAGCAATCAGCCCCAGCATTTT

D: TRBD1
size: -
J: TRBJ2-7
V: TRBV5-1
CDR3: CASSRDRSSSYEQYF
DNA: TGCGCCAGCAGCCGGGACAGGTCGAGCTCCTACGAGCAGTACTTC

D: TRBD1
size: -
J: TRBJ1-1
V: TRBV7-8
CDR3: CASTLGTANTEAFF
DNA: TGTGCCAGCACCCTAGGGACAGCGAACACTGAAGCTTTCTTT

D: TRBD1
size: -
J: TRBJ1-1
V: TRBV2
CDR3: CASSGQVGDTEAFF
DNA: TGTGCCAGCAGCGGACAGGTGGGGGACACTGAAGCTTTCTTT

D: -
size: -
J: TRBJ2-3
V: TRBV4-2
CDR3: CASSQDIRADTQYF
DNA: TGTGCCAGCAGCCAAGATATTCGAGCAGATACGCAGTATTTT

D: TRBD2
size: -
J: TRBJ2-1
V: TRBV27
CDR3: CASSLISGGSYNEQFF
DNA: TGTGCCAGCAGTTTAATAAGCGGGGGGTCCTACAATGAGCAGTTCTTC

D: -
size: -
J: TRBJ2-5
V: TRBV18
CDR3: CASSPIPGQETQYF
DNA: TGTGCCAGCTCACCAATCCCCGGCCAAGAGACCCAGTACTTC

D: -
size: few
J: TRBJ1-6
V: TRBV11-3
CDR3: CASSFILERPYNSPLHF
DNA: TGTGCCAGCAGTTTCATACTGGAGCGTCCCTATAATTCACCCCTCCACTTT

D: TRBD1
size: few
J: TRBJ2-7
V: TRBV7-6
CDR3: CASRAGTGGNYEQYF
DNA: TGTGCCAGCCGAGCCGGGACAGGGGGAAACTACGAGCAGTACTTC

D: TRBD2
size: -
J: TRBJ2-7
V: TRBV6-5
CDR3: CASRPGQRESYEQYF
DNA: TGTGCCAGCAGGCCCGGCCAGCGGGAGAGCTACGAGCAGTACTTC

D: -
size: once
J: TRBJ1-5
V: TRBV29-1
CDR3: CSVVFQSNQPQHF
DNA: TGCAGCGTTGTGTTCCAGAGCAATCAGCCCCAGCATTTT

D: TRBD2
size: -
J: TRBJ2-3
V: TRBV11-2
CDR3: CASSLRAGGSTDTQYF
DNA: TGTGCCAGCAGCTTAAGAGCGGGAGGGAGCACAGATACGCAGTATTTT